The 5 T cell receptor beta chains presented below share a single source sample, sequenced in a study of Ad26.COV2.S vaccination and SARS-CoV-2 variants. This table comes from immunoSEQ multiplex PCR, and its TCRdb copy is limited to in-frame clones, with some not included. The sample lists 350,000 to 450,000 clones, around 87% seen once, with about 3% in the top ten. The sample's treatment: over 15 received Ad26.COV2.S at low or high dose, single or two shots; roughly five received placebo; per-sample allocation not given. All samples were drawn on day 63, counting from the first vaccine or placebo injection. The sequencing here drew on peripheral blood, taken in a trial of Ad26.COV2.S vaccine versus placebo. Receptors were obtained from a person between 18 and 60 years old who received the Ad26.COV2.S COVID-19 vaccine or a placebo.

The chain couples TRBV4-1 to TRBJ2-7; the D gene is possibly TRBD1 (5 bases). V lost 0 bases and J 0 bases, leaving 6 bases between the germline ends. The CDR3 is 14 amino acids. Germline V CDR1 and CDR2: MGHRA, YSYEKL. Here the CDR3 DNA reads TGCGCCAGCAGCCAAGACAGGGCCTCCTACGAGCAGTACTTC. It codes for CASSQDRASYEQYF.

The rearrangement joins TRBV9 to TRBJ1-6; no firm D call. The CDR3 sequence is 15 residues long. V lost 0 bases and J lost 5, with 9 bases in between. CDR1 and CDR2 (germline): SGDLS, YYNGEE. This chain's CDR3 is CASSVAPGNNSPLHF. CDR3 DNA: TGTGCCAGCAGCGTAGCCCCGGGAAATAATTCACCCCTCCACTTT. Supplemented by reference TRBV9 and TRBJ1-6, the full variable domain reads DSGVTQTPKHLITATGQRVTLRCSPRSGDLSVYWYQQSLDQGLQFLIQYYNGEERAKGNILERFSAQQFPDLHSELNLSSLELGDSALYFCASSVAPGNNSPLHFGNGTRLTVT.

The chain combines TRBV18 with TRBJ1-4, with 9 bases matching TRBD1. CDR3 size: 17 residues. CDR1 is KGHSH and CDR2 is LQKENI in the germline V gene. V gave up 0 bases and J gave up 5 bases; unmatched junction bases: 7. CDR3 coding DNA: TGTGCCAGCTCACCACCCTCTGGACAGGGGAAGAATGAAAAACTGTTTTTT. Protein product: CASSPPSGQGKNEKLFF.

CDR3 loop: CASSQTSGEQYF. Here the CDR3 DNA reads TGTGCCAGCAGTCAGACCTCGGGGGAGCAGTACTTC. The rearrangement joins TRBV12-3 or TRBV12-4 to TRBJ2-7; TRBD2 might be the D (5 bases). The CDR3 contains 12 residues. Trimming took 5 bases from V and 7 from J, leaving 12 bases between them.

There are a few counts of this clone. The rearrangement joins TRBV5-8 to TRBJ1-3; possibly TRBD1 for D (6 bases). V was pared by 3 bases and J by 2 bases, with 15 bases between. Germline V gives CDR1 SGHTS, CDR2 YDEGEE. This CDR3 spans 16 amino acids. The CDR3 reads CASSSGAGEAGNTIYF. CDR3 nucleotides: TGTGCCAGCAGCTCGGGGGCTGGAGAGGCTGGAAACACCATATATTTT.